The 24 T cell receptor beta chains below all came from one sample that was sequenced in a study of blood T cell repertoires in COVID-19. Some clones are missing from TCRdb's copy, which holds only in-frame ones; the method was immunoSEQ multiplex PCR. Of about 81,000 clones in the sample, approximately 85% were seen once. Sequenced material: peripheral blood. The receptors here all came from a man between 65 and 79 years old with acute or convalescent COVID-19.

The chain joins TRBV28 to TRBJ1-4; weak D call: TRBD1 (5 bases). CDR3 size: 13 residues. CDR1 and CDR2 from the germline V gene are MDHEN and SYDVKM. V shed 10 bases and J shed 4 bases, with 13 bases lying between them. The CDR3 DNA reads TGTGCCACCTTTCGGGGGTTTAATGAAAAACTGTTTTTT. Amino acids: CATFRGFNEKLFF. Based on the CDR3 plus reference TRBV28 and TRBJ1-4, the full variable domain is DVKVTQSSRYLVKRTGEKVFLECVQDMDHENMFWYRQDPGLGLRLIYFSYDVKMKEKGDIPEGYSVSREKKERFSLILESASTNQTSMYLCATFRGFNEKLFFGSGTQLSVL.

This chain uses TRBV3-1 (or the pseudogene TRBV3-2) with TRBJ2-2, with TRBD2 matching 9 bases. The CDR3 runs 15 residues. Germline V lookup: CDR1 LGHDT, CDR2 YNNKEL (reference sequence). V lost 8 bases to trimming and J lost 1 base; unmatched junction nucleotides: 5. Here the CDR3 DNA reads TGTGCCAGCTGTCAGACTAGCGGGAACACCGGGGAGCTGTTTTTT. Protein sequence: CASCQTSGNTGELFF.

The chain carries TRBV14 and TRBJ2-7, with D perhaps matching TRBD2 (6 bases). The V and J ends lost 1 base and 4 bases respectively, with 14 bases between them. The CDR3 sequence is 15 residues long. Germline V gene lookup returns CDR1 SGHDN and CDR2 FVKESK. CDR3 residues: CASSQGGAIPYEQYF. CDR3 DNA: TGTGCCAGCAGCCAAGGCGGGGCCATTCCGTACGAGCAGTACTTC.

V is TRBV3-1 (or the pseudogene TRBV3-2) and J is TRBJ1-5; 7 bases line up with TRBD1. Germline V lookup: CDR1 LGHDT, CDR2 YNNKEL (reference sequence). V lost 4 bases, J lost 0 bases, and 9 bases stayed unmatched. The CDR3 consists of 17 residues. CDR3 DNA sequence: TGTGCCAGCAGCCCCCACTTAGGGACAGATAGCAATCAGCCCCAGCATTTT. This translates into CASSPHLGTDSNQPQHF.

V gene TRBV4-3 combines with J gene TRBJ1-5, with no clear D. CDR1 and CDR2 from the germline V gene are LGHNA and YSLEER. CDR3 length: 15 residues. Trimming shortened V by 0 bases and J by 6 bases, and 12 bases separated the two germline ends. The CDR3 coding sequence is TGCGCCAGCAGCCAAGATTTTGCACTTTCTCAGCCCCAGCATTTT. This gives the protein CASSQDFALSQPQHF.

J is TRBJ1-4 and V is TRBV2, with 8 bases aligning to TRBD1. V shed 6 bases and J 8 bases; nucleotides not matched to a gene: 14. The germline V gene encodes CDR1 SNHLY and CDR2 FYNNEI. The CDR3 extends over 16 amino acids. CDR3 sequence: CASRKRTGYEGEKLFF. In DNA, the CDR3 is TGTGCCAGCAGGAAACGGACAGGGTATGAGGGGGAAAAACTGTTTTTT. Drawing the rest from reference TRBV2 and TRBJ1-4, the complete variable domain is EPEVTQTPSHQVTQMGQEVILRCVPISNHLYFYWYRQILGQKVEFLVSFYNNEISEKSEIFDDQFSVERPDGSNFTLKIRSTKLEDSAMYFCASRKRTGYEGEKLFFGSGTQLSVL.

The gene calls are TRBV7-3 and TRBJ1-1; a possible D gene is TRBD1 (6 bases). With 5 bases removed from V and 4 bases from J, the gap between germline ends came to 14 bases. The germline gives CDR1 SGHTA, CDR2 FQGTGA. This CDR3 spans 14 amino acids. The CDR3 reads CASSQQGAITEAFF. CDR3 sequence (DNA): TGTGCCAGCAGCCAACAGGGAGCGATCACTGAAGCTTTCTTT.

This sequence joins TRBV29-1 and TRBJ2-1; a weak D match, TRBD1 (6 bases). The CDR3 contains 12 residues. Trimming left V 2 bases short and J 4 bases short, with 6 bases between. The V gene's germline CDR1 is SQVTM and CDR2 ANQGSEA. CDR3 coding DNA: TGCAGCGTTGAAAGGGGGTACAATGAGCAGTTCTTC. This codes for CSVERGYNEQFF.

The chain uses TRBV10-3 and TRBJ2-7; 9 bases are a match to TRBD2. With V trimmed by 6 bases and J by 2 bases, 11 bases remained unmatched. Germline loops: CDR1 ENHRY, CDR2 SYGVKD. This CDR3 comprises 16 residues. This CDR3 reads CAISPDLAGPTYEQYF. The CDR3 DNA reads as TGTGCCATCAGCCCCGATCTAGCGGGGCCGACCTACGAGCAGTACTTC.

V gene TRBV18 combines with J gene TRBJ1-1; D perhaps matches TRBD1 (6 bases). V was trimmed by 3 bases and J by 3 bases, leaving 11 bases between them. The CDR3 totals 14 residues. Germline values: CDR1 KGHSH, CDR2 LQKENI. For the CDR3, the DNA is TGTGCCAGCTCACCGAACAGGGTGGACACTGAAGCTTTCTTT. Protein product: CASSPNRVDTEAFF.

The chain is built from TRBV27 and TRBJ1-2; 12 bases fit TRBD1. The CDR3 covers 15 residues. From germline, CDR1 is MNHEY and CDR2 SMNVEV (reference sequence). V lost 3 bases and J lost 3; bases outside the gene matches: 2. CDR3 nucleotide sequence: TGTGCCAGCAGTTTGGGACAGGGGGCATACTATGGCTACACCTTC. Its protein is CASSLGQGAYYGYTF.

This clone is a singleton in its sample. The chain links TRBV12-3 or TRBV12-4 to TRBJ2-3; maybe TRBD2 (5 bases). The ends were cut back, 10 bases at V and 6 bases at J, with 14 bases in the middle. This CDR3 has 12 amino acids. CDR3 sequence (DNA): TGTGCCACTGCTACTAGGAGGGATACGCAGTATTTT. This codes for CATATRRDTQYF.

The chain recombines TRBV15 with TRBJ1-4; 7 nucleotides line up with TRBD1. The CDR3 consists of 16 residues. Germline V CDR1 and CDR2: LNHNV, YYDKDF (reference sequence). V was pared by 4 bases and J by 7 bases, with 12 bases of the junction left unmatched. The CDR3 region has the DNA TGTGCCACCAGCACCCCCCCAGGGGGATCTGTTGAAAAACTGTTTTTT. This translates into CATSTPPGGSVEKLFF.

The CDR3 region is CASSLGGLGTDTQYF. The CDR3 DNA is TGTGCCAGCAGCCTAGGGGGACTAGGCACAGATACGCAGTATTTT. This chain joins TRBV6-5 and TRBJ2-3; 8 bases are shared with TRBD2. V lost 6 bases and J lost 1; bases outside the gene matches: 6. This CDR3 contains 15 residues. Per germline, CDR1 MNHEY and CDR2 SVGAGI.

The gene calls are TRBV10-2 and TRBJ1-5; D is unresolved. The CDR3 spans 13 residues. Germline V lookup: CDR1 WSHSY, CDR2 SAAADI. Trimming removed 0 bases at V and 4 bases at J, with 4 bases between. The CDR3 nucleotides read TGCGCCAGCAGTGAGTCCTCGAATCAGCCCCAGCATTTT. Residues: CASSESSNQPQHF.

CDR3 residues: CASSTPPYEQYF. In DNA, the CDR3 is TGTGCCAGTTCAACACCCCCCTACGAGCAGTACTTC. V is TRBV27 and J is TRBJ2-7, with D uncertain. Looked up from germline, CDR1 is MNHEY and CDR2 is SMNVEV (reference sequence). The CDR3 consists of 12 residues. V gave up 9 bases and J gave up 2 bases, with 11 bases separating them.

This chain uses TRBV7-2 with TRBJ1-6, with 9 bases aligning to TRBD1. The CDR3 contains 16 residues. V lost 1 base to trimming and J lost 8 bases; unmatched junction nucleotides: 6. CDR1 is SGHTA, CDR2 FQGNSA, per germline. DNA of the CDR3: TGTGCCAGCAGCTTAGGCCCGGGACAGGGATATTCACCCCTCCACTTT. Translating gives CASSLGPGQGYSPLHF.

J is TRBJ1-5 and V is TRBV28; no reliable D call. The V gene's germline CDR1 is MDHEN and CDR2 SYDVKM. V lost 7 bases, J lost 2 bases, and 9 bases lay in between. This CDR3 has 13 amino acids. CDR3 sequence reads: CASTGVRNQPQHF. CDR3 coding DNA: TGTGCCAGCACCGGGGTACGCAATCAGCCCCAGCATTTT.

In nucleotides, the CDR3 is TGTGCCAGCAGCTTACGGGGACTCGACACCGGGGAGCTGTTTTTT. Its protein product is CASSLRGLDTGELFF. The genes are TRBV7-2 and TRBJ2-2, with TRBD2 as a possible D gene (6 bases). CDR3 size: 15 residues. V lost 2 bases to trimming and J lost 3 bases, with 10 bases between them. Germline CDR1 and CDR2: SGHTA and FQGNSA.

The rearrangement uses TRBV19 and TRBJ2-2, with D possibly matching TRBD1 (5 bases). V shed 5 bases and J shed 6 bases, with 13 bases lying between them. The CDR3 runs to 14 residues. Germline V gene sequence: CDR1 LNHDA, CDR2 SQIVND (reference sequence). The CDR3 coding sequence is TGTGCCAGTAGTCCCCGGCAGGGTTCCGGGGAGCTGTTTTTT. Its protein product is CASSPRQGSGELFF.

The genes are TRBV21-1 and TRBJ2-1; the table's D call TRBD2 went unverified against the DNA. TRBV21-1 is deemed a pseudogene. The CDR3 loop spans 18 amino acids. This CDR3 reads CASSNLYGLASGYNEQFF. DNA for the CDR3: TGTGCCAGCAGCAATCTGTACGGTTTGGCTAGCGGATACAATGAGCAGTTCTTC.

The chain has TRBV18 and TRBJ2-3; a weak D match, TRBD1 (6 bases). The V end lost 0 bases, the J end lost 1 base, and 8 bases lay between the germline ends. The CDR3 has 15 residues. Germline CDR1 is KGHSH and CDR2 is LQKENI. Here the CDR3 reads CASSPPGAGTDTQYF. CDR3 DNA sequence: TGTGCCAGCTCACCACCGGGGGCAGGCACAGATACGCAGTATTTT.

The CDR3 DNA is TGTGCCAGCAGCTCCGGGGTGGGAGCCTACGAGCAGTACTTC. It is translated as CASSSGVGAYEQYF. The chain is built from TRBV9 and TRBJ2-7, with a weak D call TRBD2 (5 bases). Germline V gives CDR1 SGDLS, CDR2 YYNGEE. The CDR3 covers 14 residues. V lost 4 bases to trimming and J lost 2 bases, with 13 bases between them.

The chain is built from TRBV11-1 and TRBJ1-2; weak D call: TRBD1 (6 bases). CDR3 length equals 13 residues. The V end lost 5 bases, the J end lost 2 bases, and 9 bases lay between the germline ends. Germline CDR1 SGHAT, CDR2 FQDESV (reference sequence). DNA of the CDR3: TGTGCCAGCAGCCTCGGACAGAACTATGGCTACACCTTC. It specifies CASSLGQNYGYTF.